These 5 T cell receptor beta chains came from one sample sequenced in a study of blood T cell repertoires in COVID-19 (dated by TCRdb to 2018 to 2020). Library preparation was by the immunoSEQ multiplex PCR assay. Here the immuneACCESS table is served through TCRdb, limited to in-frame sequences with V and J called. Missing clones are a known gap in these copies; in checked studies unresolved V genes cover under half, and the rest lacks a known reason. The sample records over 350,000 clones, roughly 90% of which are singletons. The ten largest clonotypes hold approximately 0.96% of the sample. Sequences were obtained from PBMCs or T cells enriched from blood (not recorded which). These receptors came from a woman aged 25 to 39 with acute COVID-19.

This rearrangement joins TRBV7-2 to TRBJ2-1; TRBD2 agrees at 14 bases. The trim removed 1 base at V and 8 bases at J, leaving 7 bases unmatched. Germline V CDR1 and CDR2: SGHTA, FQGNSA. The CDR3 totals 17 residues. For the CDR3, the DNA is TGTGCCAGCAGCTTAGGACTAGCGGGGGGGGTTTTGGATGAGCAGTTCTTC. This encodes CASSLGLAGGVLDEQFF. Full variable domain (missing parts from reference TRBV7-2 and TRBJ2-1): GAGVSQSPSNKVTEKGKDVELRCDPISGHTALYWYRQSLGQGLEFLIYFQGNSAPDKSGLPSDRFSAERTGGSVSTLTIQRTQQEDSAVYLCASSLGLAGGVLDEQFFGPGTRLTVL.

The CDR3 DNA follows: TGTGCCAGCAGTCCCAGGACAGCCGCTAACTATGGCTACACCTTC. It yields the protein CASSPRTAANYGYTF. This rearrangement joins TRBV7-2 to TRBJ1-2; a weak D match, TRBD1 (6 bases). Germline CDR1 SGHTA, CDR2 FQGNSA. The CDR3 has 15 amino acids. V was clipped by 6 bases and J by 0 bases, with 14 bases between them.

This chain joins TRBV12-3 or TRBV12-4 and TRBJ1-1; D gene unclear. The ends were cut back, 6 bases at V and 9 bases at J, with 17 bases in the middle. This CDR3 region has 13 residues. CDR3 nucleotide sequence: TGTGCCAGCAGGTCCCGAGGGAGTAGTCAAGCTTTCTTT. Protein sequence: CASRSRGSSQAFF.

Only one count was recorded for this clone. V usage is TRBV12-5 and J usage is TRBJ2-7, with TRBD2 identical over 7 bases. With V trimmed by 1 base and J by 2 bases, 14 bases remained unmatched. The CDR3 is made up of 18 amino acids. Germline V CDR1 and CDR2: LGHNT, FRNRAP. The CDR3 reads CASGLAIKTGGVAYEQYF. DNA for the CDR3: TGTGCTAGTGGTTTGGCTATAAAAACTGGGGGGGTGGCCTACGAGCAGTACTTC. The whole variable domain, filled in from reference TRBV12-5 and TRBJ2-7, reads DARVTQTPRHKVTEMGQEVTMRCQPILGHNTVFWYRQTMMQGLELLAYFRNRAPLDDSGMPKDRFSAEMPDATLATLKIQPSEPRDSAVYFCASGLAIKTGGVAYEQYFGPGTRLTVT.

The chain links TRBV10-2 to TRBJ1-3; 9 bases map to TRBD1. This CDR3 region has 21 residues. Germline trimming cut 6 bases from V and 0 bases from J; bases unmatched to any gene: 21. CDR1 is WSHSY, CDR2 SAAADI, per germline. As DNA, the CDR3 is TGCGCCAGCAGAAGTTTTGGTCTTACAGGGGGCCCGTCGGGCTCTGGAAACACCATATATTTT. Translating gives CASRSFGLTGGPSGSGNTIYF.